Here is one T cell receptor (beta chain) with its context. The record originates from a study of blood T cell repertoires in COVID-19. Study-wide background: Researchers got acute and convalescent COVID-19 samples from the United States, Italy and Spain.

How the authors handled the data: The assay estimated nucleated cells by amplifying reference gene primers. Using immunoSEQ multiplex PCR, the repertoire was profiled, and TCRdb retains in-frame clones only, with some absent. The DNA was the basis for D and trimming; V, J and clone size are from that table. The sample includes around 110,000 clones, about 90% seen only once; the top ten take around 1.3%. Per the germline V gene, CDR1 is SGHRS and CDR2 is YFSETQ. There are 14 residues in the CDR3. V dropped 1 base and J dropped 8; count of bases not matched to a gene: 3. The clonotype comes from a young woman with acute or convalescent COVID-19. The sequencing sample was made of peripheral blood. The chain combines TRBV5-1 with TRBJ2-2, with 9 positions matching TRBD2. The CDR3 coding sequence is TGCGCCAGCAGCTTGCTAACTAGCGGGGGGGAGCTGTTTTTT. Encoded protein: CASSLLTSGGELFF.